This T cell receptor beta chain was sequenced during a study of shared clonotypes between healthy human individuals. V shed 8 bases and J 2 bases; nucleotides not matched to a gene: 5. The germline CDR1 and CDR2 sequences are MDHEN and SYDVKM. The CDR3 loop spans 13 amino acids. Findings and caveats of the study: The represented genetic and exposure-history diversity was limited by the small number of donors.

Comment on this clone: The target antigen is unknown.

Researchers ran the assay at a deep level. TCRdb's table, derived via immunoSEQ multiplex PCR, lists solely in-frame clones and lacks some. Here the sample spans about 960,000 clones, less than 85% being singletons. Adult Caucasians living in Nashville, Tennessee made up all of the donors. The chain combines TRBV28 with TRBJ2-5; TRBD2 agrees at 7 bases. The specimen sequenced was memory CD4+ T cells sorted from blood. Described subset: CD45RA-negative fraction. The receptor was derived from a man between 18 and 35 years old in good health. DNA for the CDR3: TGTGCCAGCGAGGGCGGGGGACAAGAGACCCAGTACTTC. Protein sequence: CASEGGGQETQYF.